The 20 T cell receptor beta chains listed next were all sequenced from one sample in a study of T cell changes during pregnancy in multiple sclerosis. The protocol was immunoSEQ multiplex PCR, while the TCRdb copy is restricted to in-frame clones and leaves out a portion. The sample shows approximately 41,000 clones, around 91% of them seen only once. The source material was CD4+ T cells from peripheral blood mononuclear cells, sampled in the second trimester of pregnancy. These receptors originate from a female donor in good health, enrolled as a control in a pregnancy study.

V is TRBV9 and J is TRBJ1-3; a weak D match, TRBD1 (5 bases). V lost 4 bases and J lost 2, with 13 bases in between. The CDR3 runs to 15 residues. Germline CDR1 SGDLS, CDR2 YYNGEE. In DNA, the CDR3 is TGTGCCAGCAGCAGGATTCAGGGTCCTGGAAACACCATATATTTT. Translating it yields CASSRIQGPGNTIYF.

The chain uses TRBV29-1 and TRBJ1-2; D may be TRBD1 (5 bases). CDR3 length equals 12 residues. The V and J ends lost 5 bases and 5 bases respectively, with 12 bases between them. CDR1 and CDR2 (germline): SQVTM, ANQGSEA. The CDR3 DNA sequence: TGCAGCGTTCACAGGCAACCTTATGGCTACACCTTC. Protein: CSVHRQPYGYTF.

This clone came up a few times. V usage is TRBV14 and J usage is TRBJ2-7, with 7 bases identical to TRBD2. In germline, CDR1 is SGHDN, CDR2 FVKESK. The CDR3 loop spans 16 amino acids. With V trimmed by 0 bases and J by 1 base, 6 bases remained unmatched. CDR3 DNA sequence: TGTGCCAGCAGCCAAGATAGTGCTAGCGGATCCTACGAGCAGTACTTC. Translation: CASSQDSASGSYEQYF.

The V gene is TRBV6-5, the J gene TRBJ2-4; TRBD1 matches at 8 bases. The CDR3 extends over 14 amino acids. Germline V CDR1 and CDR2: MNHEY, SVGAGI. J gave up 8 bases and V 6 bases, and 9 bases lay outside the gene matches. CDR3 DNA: TGTGCCAGCAGAGCCGGACAGGGACGGGACATTCAGTACTTC. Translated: CASRAGQGRDIQYF.

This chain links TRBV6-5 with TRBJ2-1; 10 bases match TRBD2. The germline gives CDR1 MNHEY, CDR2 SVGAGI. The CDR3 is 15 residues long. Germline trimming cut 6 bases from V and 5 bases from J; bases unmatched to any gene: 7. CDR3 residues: CASRGVAGGDNEQFF. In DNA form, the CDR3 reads TGTGCCAGCAGGGGGGTAGCGGGGGGCGACAATGAGCAGTTCTTC.

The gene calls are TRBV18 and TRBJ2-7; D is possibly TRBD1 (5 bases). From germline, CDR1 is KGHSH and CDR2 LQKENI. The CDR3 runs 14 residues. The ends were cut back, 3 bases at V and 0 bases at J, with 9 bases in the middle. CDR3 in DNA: TGTGCCAGCTCACCCCAACAGGACTCCTACGAGCAGTACTTC. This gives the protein CASSPQQDSYEQYF. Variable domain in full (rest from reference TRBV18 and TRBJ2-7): NAGVMQNPRHLVRRRGQEARLRCSPMKGHSHVYWYRQLPEEGLKFMVYLQKENIIDESGMPKERFSAEFPKEGPSILRIQQVVRGDSAAYFCASSPQQDSYEQYFGPGTRLTVT.

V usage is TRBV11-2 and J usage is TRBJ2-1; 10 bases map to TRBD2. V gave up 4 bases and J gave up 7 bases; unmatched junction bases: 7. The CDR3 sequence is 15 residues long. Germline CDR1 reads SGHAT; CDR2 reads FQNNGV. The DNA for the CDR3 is TGTGCCAGCAGCTCAGAGCGGGGGGGCTTGAATGAGCAGTTCTTC. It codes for CASSSERGGLNEQFF.

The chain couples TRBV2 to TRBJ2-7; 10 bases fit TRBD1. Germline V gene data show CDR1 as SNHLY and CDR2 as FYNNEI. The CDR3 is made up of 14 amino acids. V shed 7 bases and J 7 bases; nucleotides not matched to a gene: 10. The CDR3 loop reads CASNPGQGLNEQYF. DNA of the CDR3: TGTGCCAGCAATCCGGGACAGGGGTTAAATGAGCAGTACTTC.

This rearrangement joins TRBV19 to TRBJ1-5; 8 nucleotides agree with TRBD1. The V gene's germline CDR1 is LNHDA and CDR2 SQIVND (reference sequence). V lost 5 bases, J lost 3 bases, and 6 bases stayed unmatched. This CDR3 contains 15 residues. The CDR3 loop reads CASSLEGQDNQPQHF. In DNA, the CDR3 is TGTGCCAGTAGTCTCGAGGGACAGGACAATCAGCCCCAGCATTTT.

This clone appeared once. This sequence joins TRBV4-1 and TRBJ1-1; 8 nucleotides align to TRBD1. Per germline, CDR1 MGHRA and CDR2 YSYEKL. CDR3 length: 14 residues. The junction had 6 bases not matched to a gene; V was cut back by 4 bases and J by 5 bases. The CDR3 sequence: CASSPGQAETEAFF. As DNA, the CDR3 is TGCGCCAGCAGCCCGGGACAGGCAGAGACTGAAGCTTTCTTT.

The CDR3 loop reads CASSLTGANGYTF. Written as DNA, the CDR3 is TGTGCCAGCAGCCTCACAGGGGCGAATGGCTACACCTTC. The V gene is TRBV7-3, the J gene TRBJ1-2, with TRBD1 matching 7 bases. Germline CDR1 is SGHTA and CDR2 is FQGTGA. CDR3 size: 13 residues. With 5 bases clipped from V and 6 bases from J, the junction kept 6 bases outside the gene matches.

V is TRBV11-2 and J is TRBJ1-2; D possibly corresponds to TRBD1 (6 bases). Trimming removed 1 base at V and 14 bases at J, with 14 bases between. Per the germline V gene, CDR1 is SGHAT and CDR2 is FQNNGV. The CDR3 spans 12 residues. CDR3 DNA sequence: TGTGCCAGCAGCTTAGGTTACGCGGACAGAACCTTC. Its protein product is CASSLGYADRTF.

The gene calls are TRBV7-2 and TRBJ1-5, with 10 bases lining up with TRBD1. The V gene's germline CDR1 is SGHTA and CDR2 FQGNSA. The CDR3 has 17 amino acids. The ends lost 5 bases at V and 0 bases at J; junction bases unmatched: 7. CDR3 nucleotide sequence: TGTGCCAGCAGCGAGGGACAGGGGTGGGATAGCAATCAGCCCCAGCATTTT. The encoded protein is CASSEGQGWDSNQPQHF.

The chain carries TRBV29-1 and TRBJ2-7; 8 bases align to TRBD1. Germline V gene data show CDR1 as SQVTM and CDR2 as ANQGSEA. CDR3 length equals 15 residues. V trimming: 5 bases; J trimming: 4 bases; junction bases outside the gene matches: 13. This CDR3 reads CSVRNGQGPGYEQYF. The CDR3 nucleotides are TGCAGCGTTCGAAACGGACAGGGACCGGGTTACGAGCAGTACTTC.

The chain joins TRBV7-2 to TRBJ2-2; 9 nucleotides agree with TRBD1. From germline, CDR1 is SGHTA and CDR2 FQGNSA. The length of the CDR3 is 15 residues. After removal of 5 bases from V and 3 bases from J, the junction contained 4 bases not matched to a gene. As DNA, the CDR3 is TGTGCCAGCAGCCGACAGGGGGGAGACACCGGGGAGCTGTTTTTT. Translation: CASSRQGGDTGELFF. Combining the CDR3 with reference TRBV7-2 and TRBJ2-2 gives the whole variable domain GAGVSQSPSNKVTEKGKDVELRCDPISGHTALYWYRQSLGQGLEFLIYFQGNSAPDKSGLPSDRFSAERTGGSVSTLTIQRTQQEDSAVYLCASSRQGGDTGELFFGEGSRLTVL.

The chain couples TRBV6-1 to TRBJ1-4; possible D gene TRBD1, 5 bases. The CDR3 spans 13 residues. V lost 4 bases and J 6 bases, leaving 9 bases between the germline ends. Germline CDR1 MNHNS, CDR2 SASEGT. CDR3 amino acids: CASSVLGDEKLFF. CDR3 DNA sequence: TGTGCCAGCAGTGTCTTAGGGGATGAAAAACTGTTTTTT.

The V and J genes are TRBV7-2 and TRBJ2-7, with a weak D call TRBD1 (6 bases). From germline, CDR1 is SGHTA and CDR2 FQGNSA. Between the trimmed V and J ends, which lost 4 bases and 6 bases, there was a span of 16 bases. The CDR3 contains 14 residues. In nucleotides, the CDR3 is TGTGCCAGCAGCTCCCAAGCACAGGGTGTCGAGCAGTACTTC. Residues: CASSSQAQGVEQYF.

CDR3 sequence reads: CASSMSGGEGWEQYF. The CDR3 DNA follows: TGCGCCAGCAGCATGAGCGGGGGGGAAGGTTGGGAGCAGTACTTC. This sequence joins TRBV5-1 and TRBJ2-7, with 10 bases that match TRBD2. The CDR3 is made up of 15 amino acids. V trimming: 4 bases; J trimming: 7 bases; junction bases outside the gene matches: 11. The V gene's germline CDR1 is SGHRS and CDR2 YFSETQ.

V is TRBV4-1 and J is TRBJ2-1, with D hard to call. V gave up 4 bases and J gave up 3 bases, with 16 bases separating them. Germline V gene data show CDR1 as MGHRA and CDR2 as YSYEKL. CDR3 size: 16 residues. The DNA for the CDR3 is TGCGCCAGCAGCCGATCCACAGCTACCCTCTACAATGAGCAGTTCTTC. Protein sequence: CASSRSTATLYNEQFF.

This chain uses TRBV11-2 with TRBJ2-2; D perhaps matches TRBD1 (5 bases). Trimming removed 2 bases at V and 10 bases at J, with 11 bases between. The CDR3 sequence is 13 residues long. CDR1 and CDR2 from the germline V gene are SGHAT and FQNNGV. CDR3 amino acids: CASSLQGVVELFF. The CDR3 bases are TGTGCCAGCAGCTTACAAGGGGTAGTGGAGCTGTTTTTT.